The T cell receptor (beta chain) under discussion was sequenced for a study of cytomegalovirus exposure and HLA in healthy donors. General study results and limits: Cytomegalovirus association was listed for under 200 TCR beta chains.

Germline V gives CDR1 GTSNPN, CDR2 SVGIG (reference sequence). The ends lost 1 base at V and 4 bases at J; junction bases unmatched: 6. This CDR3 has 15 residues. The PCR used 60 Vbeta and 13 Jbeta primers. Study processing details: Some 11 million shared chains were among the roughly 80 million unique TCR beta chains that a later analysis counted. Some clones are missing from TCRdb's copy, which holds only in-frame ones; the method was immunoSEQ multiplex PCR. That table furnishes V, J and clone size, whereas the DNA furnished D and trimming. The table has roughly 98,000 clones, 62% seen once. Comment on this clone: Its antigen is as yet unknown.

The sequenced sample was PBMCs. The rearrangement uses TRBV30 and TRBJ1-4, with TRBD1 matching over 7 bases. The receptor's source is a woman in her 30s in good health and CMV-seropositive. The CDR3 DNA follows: TGTGCCTGGAGTGATCTACAGGGGAATAATGAAAAACTGTTTTTT. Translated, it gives CAWSDLQGNNEKLFF.